This TCR beta chain emerged from a study of blood T cell repertoires in COVID-19. Study background: There were acute and convalescent COVID-19 samples, and they came from the United States, Italy and Spain. Sample material is recorded as cDNA or gDNA derived from T cells, B-cell-depleted T cells, or PBMCs.

CDR1 is SGHVS, CDR2 FNYEAQ, per germline. This CDR3 has 14 residues. V dropped 5 bases and J dropped 2 bases, with 13 bases sitting between them. Source study methods: Reference gene primer amplification in the assay estimated nucleated cell counts. Profiled with immunoSEQ multiplex PCR; TCRdb holds only in-frame clones, not every one. V, J and clone size are taken as reported in that table, and D and trimming were inferred from the DNA itself. The table records tens of thousands of clones, approximately 79% of them present only once. The chain combines TRBV7-6 with TRBJ2-7; tentative D call: TRBD2 (6 bases). This sequence was found in a human donor in a cohort sampled during active COVID-19. Material: peripheral blood. The CDR3 nucleotides are TGTGCCAGCAGCGCCTACGGGGGACCCTACGAGCAGTACTTC. Translating gives CASSAYGGPYEQYF.